One sample yielded the 13 T cell receptor beta chains listed below, sequenced in a study of technical replicates of blood from several donors. Clones were read by immunoSEQ multiplex PCR, and TCRdb kept only the in-frame ones, dropping some. This sample has around 76,000 clones, with 92% found just once. Sequencing used T cells isolated from PBMCs. Source of these receptors: a human donor in good health.

V usage is TRBV7-7 and J usage is TRBJ2-3; D perhaps matches TRBD1 (5 bases). The CDR3 spans 14 residues. The germline V gene encodes CDR1 SSHAT and CDR2 FNYEAQ (reference sequence). The CDR3 spells CAAGIRISTDTQYF. CDR3 DNA: TGTGCTGCAGGGATTCGAATAAGCACAGATACGCAGTATTTT.

The chain recombines TRBV28 with TRBJ1-5; D not certain. The CDR3 sequence is 16 residues long. The germline V and J ends were trimmed by 4 bases and 5 bases, with 18 bases remaining between them. Germline V gives CDR1 MDHEN, CDR2 SYDVKM. The CDR3 DNA reads TGTGCCAGCAGTTCGTACGGGGTCGGTGGGGATCAGCCCCAGCATTTT. Its translation: CASSSYGVGGDQPQHF.

This chain uses TRBV11-2 with TRBJ1-1; D might be TRBD1 (5 bases). Germline values: CDR1 SGHAT, CDR2 FQNNGV. The V end lost 1 base, the J end lost 1 base, and 7 bases lay between the germline ends. This CDR3 spans 14 amino acids. The CDR3 sequence: CASSLVTANTEAFF. CDR3 nucleotides: TGTGCCAGCAGCTTAGTGACAGCGAACACTGAAGCTTTCTTT.

J is TRBJ1-5 and V is TRBV2; D may be TRBD1 (5 bases). The V end lost 4 bases, the J end lost 0 bases, and 10 bases lay between the germline ends. The CDR3 length is 15 residues. Germline-derived CDR1 and CDR2 are SNHLY and FYNNEI. Here the CDR3 reads CASSGSGHSNQPQHF. DNA for the CDR3: TGTGCCAGCAGTGGATCAGGGCATAGCAATCAGCCCCAGCATTTT. The full variable domain, in which reference TRBV2 and TRBJ1-5 provide the parts outside the CDR3, is EPEVTQTPSHQVTQMGQEVILRCVPISNHLYFYWYRQILGQKVEFLVSFYNNEISEKSEIFDDQFSVERPDGSNFTLKIRSTKLEDSAMYFCASSGSGHSNQPQHFGDGTRLSIL.

V gene TRBV19 combines with J gene TRBJ2-6, with a possible D match to TRBD2 (5 bases). The CDR3 runs to 16 residues. CDR1 LNHDA and CDR2 SQIVND come from the germline V gene (reference sequence). V was trimmed by 5 bases and J by 3 bases, leaving 14 bases between them. The CDR3 loop reads CASSESTGYGANVLTF. The CDR3 DNA follows: TGTGCCAGTAGTGAGTCGACGGGGTATGGGGCCAACGTCCTGACTTTC.

The rearrangement joins TRBV6-1 to TRBJ1-2, with 9 bases that match TRBD1. Losses at the gene ends were 6 bases for V and 6 bases for J; bases not matched to a gene: 5. Per germline, CDR1 MNHNS and CDR2 SASEGT. The CDR3 consists of 13 residues. CDR3: CASSGRTGDGYTF. The DNA for the CDR3 is TGTGCCAGCAGCGGCAGGACAGGGGATGGCTACACCTTC.

This chain uses TRBV4-1 with TRBJ2-7, with D unresolved. V lost 3 bases and J lost 3, with 9 bases in between. In germline, CDR1 is MGHRA, CDR2 YSYEKL. The CDR3 totals 13 residues. The CDR3, as DNA: TGCGCCAGCAGCCACTCACAAAACTACGAGCAGTACTTC. This gives the protein CASSHSQNYEQYF.

This clone was picked up one time. This chain links TRBV30 with TRBJ1-2; no definite D call. The germline V gene has CDR1 GTSNPN and CDR2 SVGIG (reference sequence). Trimming took 1 base from V and 2 from J, leaving 14 bases between them. The CDR3 covers 15 residues. This CDR3 is CAWSALKGANYGYTF. CDR3 nucleotides: TGTGCCTGGAGTGCACTAAAGGGAGCGAACTATGGCTACACCTTC. Full variable domain (rest looked up from reference TRBV30 and TRBJ1-2): SQTIHQWPATLVQPVGSPLSLECTVEGTSNPNLYWYRQAAGRGLQLLFYSVGIGQISSEVPQNLSASRPQDRQFILSSKKLLLSDSGFYLCAWSALKGANYGYTFGSGTRLTVV.

The rearrangement links TRBV19 to TRBJ1-4; D gene ambiguous. The germline V and J ends were trimmed by 5 bases and 7 bases, with 11 bases remaining between them. This CDR3 comprises 13 residues. Germline-derived CDR1 and CDR2 are LNHDA and SQIVND (reference sequence). This chain's CDR3 is CASSVTGSEKLFF. The CDR3 nucleotides are TGTGCCAGTAGTGTCACGGGGAGTGAAAAACTGTTTTTT.

About this clone: The germline gene is not matched at one end of the junction; a read error may be the cause. CDR3 DNA sequence: TGTGCCCGGAGGTGGGAGGGCAGTTTGAACACTGAAGCTTTCTTT. Translation: CARRWEGSLNTEAFF. This chain links TRBV30 with TRBJ1-1; D is undetermined. This CDR3 comprises 15 residues. Per the germline V gene, CDR1 is GTSNPN and CDR2 is SVGIG (reference sequence). The full variable domain, in which reference TRBV30 and TRBJ1-1 provide the parts outside the CDR3, is SQTIHQWPATLVQPVGSPLSLECTVEGTSNPNLYWYRQAAGRGLQLLFYSVGIGQISSEVPQNLSASRPQDRQFILSSKKLLLSDSGFYLCARRWEGSLNTEAFFGQGTRLTVV.

The sample holds one count of this clone. This rearrangement joins TRBV2 to TRBJ2-7, with a weak D call TRBD1 (7 bases). V shed 7 bases and J shed 3 bases, with 16 bases lying between them. Germline V gene sequence: CDR1 SNHLY, CDR2 FYNNEI. This CDR3 comprises 14 residues. The DNA of the CDR3 is TGTGCCAGCATGGAGGGGACAGCCTACTACGAGCAGTACTTC. Residues: CASMEGTAYYEQYF.

The table lists this clone with a count of one. The chain combines TRBV27 with TRBJ2-1; 7 bases agree with TRBD2. CDR1 and CDR2 from the germline V gene are MNHEY and SMNVEV (reference sequence). The trim removed 6 bases at V and 5 bases at J, leaving 7 bases unmatched. CDR3 size: 14 residues. The DNA for the CDR3 is TGTGCCAGCAGCTCTAGCGGACCTAACAATGAGCAGTTCTTC. Amino acids: CASSSSGPNNEQFF.

The genes are TRBV6-5 and TRBJ1-5, with 8 nucleotides matching TRBD1. V was pared by 1 base and J by 0 bases, with 2 bases of the junction left unmatched. Germline V gene lookup returns CDR1 MNHEY and CDR2 SVGAGI. The CDR3 spans 16 residues. The CDR3 DNA reads as TGTGCCAGCAGTTACTTTGGACAGGGTAGCAATCAGCCCCAGCATTTT. It translates to CASSYFGQGSNQPQHF.